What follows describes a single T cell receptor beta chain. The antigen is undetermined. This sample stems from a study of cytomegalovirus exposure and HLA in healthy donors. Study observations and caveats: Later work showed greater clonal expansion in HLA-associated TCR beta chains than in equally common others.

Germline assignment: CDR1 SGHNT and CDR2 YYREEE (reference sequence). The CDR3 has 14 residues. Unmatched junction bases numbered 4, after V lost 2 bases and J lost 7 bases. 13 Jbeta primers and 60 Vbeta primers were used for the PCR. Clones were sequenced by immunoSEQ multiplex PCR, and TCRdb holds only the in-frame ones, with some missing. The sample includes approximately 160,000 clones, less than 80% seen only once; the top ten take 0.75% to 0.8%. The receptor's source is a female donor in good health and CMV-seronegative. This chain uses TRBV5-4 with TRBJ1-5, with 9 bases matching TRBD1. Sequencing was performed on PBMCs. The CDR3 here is CASSLQGAGQPQHF. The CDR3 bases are TGTGCCAGCAGCTTACAGGGGGCAGGACAGCCCCAGCATTTT.